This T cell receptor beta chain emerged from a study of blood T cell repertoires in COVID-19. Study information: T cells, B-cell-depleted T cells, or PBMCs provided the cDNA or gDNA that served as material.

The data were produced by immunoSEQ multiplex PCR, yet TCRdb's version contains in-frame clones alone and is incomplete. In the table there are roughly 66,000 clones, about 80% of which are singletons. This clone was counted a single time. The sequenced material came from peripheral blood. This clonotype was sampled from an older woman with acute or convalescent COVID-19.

The CDR3 region has the DNA TGTGCCAGCAGCTTAAACCCGGGACTAGACACAGATACGCAGTATTTT. It is translated as CASSLNPGLDTDTQYF. The chain recombines TRBV7-3 with TRBJ2-3, with TRBD2 matching 8 bases. Germline trimming cut 1 base from V and 2 bases from J; bases unmatched to any gene: 5. The CDR3 length is 16 residues. From germline, CDR1 is SGHTA and CDR2 FQGTGA.